The rows below give T cell receptor beta chains drawn from one sample of a study of blood T cell repertoires in COVID-19. Assay: immunoSEQ multiplex PCR; the TCRdb copy retains only in-frame clones and omits some. The sample has about 65,000 clones, roughly four fifths seen once. Material: peripheral blood. All receptors derive from a man aged 80 or over with acute or convalescent COVID-19. Each CDR3 is given with its conserved first and last residue. D genes are given only for firm matches. Size values are once, few and many counts, or a class for expanded clones, and some rows have none.

>TRBD2|TRBV5-1|14|TRBJ2-3|-
TGCGCCAGCAGCCCGGGGGGGCAAGCAGATACGCAGTATTTT
CASSPGGQADTQYF
>TRBD1|TRBV5-1|16|TRBJ1-2|-
TGCGCCAGCAGCTTGGACACCGGGACAGGGGGCTATGGCTACACCTTC
CASSLDTGTGGYGYTF
>-|TRBV11-3|16|TRBJ1-1|once
TGTGCCAGCAGCCCCCACGGAGGATGGGTGAACACTGAAGCTTTCTTT
CASSPHGGWVNTEAFF
>-|TRBV11-2|14|TRBJ1-4|-
TGTGCCAGCAGCTTGAGCACTTCTAATGAAAAACTGTTTTTT
CASSLSTSNEKLFF
>TRBD1|TRBV5-4|15|TRBJ2-5|once
TGTGCCAGCAGCTCCGGGACAGCCTTAGAAGAGACCCAGTACTTC
CASSSGTALEETQYF
>TRBD1|TRBV7-2|16|TRBJ2-2|-
TGTGCCAGCAGCCCAACAGGGGGTCGGAACACCGGGGAGCTGTTTTTT
CASSPTGGRNTGELFF
>-|TRBV2|14|TRBJ1-3|few
TGTGCCAGCAGTGGCCGGGTCTCTGGAAACACCATATATTTT
CASSGRVSGNTIYF
>-|TRBV10-3|12|TRBJ2-1|-
TGTGCGGCTGGGGCGCGGGGCAATGAGCAGTTCTTC
CAAGARGNEQFF
>TRBD2|TRBV5-5|16|TRBJ2-3|-
TGTGCCAGCAGCCTCCCGACTAGCGGGGTCCCGTTTACGCAGTATTTT
CASSLPTSGVPFTQYF
>-|TRBV24-1|15|TRBJ2-1|few
TGTGCCACCAGTGACGCCGGGAGCACGGTCAATGAGCAGTTCTTC
CATSDAGSTVNEQFF
>TRBD1|TRBV18|14|TRBJ1-5|-
TGTGCCAGCTCACTAGGGACAGGGGATCAGCCCCAGCATTTT
CASSLGTGDQPQHF
>TRBD1|TRBV4-1|18|TRBJ2-1|-
TGCGCCAGCAGCCAAGTTTGGTCAGGGACAGGGGTTGACAATGAGCAGTTCTTC
CASSQVWSGTGVDNEQFF
>-|TRBV6-5|15|TRBJ1-5|-
TGTGCCAGCAAATCGGGGGGGGGCGGCGATCAGCCCCAGCATTTT
CASKSGGGGDQPQHF
>-|TRBV10-1|14|TRBJ2-7|-
TGCGCCAGCAGCCCCGGAGGGAACTCCTACGAGCAGTACTTC
CASSPGGNSYEQYF
>-|TRBV3-1/TRBV3-2|15|TRBJ2-5|-
TGTGCCAGCAGCCAAGATCGTACAGATCAAGAGACCCAGTACTTC
CASSQDRTDQETQYF
>TRBD1|TRBV10-2|17|TRBJ1-4|-
TGCGCCAGCCGAACAGGGGTGGGGTCTACAACTAATGAAAAACTGTTTTTT
CASRTGVGSTTNEKLFF
>-|TRBV6-5|13|TRBJ2-7|-
TGTGCCAGCAGTTATCTTCGGGGATACGAGCAGTACTTC
CASSYLRGYEQYF
>-|TRBV14|12|TRBJ2-3|-
TGTGCCAGCAGCCAAGGGGCGGGTACGCAGTATTTT
CASSQGAGTQYF